Presented here are 25 T cell receptor beta chains from one specimen sequenced in a study of T cells in localized non-small cell lung cancer. Assay: immunoSEQ multiplex PCR; the TCRdb copy retains only in-frame clones and omits some. The sample shows around 91,000 clones, roughly 87% of them seen only once. The specimen comprised peripheral blood, sampled before any cancer treatment. The receptor source for this set is a man between 35 and 75 years old with stage I squamous cell lung carcinoma.

The V and J genes are TRBV4-3 and TRBJ1-2, with D maybe TRBD1 (6 bases). The CDR3 sequence is 15 residues long. Germline V gene sequence: CDR1 LGHNA, CDR2 YSLEER. The ends were cut back, 3 bases at V and 0 bases at J, with 11 bases in the middle. Here the CDR3 reads CASSHHAGANYGYTF. The DNA of the CDR3 is TGCGCCAGCAGCCACCACGCAGGGGCTAACTATGGCTACACCTTC.

This clone was seen just once. The CDR3 sequence: CASGYRERGDGYTF. The CDR3 coding sequence is TGTGCCAGCGGGTACAGGGAAAGGGGCGATGGCTACACCTTC. The J gene is TRBJ1-2, the V gene TRBV5-6; tentatively, D is TRBD1 (6 bases). Trimming shortened V by 7 bases and J by 6 bases, and 19 bases separated the two germline ends. Germline V gives CDR1 SGHDT, CDR2 YYEEEE. The CDR3 runs 14 residues. Combining the CDR3 with reference TRBV5-6 and TRBJ1-2 gives the whole variable domain DAGVTQSPTHLIKTRGQQVTLRCSPKSGHDTVSWYQQALGQGPQFIFQYYEEEERQRGNFPDRFSGHQFPNYSSELNVNALLLGDSALYLCASGYRERGDGYTFGSGTRLTVV.

The chain uses TRBV10-2 and TRBJ2-2, with 9 bases fitting TRBD1. The CDR3 has 16 residues. Looked up from germline, CDR1 is WSHSY and CDR2 is SAAADI. V lost 5 bases to trimming and J lost 5 bases; unmatched junction nucleotides: 9. CDR3 DNA: TGCGCCAGCAGTACCGGGACAGGGCCAAAGACCGGGGAGCTGTTTTTT. Its protein product is CASSTGTGPKTGELFF.

The chain links TRBV12-5 to TRBJ1-1, with D possibly being TRBD1 (5 bases). The V gene's germline CDR1 is LGHNT and CDR2 FRNRAP. This CDR3 comprises 12 residues. V was clipped by 7 bases and J by 7 bases, with 13 bases between them. The DNA of the CDR3 is TGTGCTAGTGCCCGGGACGTTGGTGAAGCTTTCTTT. It codes for CASARDVGEAFF.

The chain recombines TRBV6-5 with TRBJ2-7; D gene uncertain. Trimming took off 0 bases at V and 2 bases at J, with 14 bases between the two ends. The germline V gene has CDR1 MNHEY and CDR2 SVGAGI. The CDR3 sequence is 16 residues long. CDR3 in amino acids: CASSYSLATHTYEQYF. The CDR3 DNA reads as TGTGCCAGCAGTTACTCTTTGGCGACTCACACCTACGAGCAGTACTTC.

V gene TRBV27 combines with J gene TRBJ1-1; 8 bases are a match to TRBD1. The germline V gene has CDR1 MNHEY and CDR2 SMNVEV (reference sequence). V was pared by 4 bases and J by 5 bases, with 9 bases of the junction left unmatched. The CDR3 has 15 residues. CDR3 sequence (DNA): TGTGCCAGCAGTTCCAGGGGGCTGGGTAAAACTGAAGCTTTCTTT. Its translation is CASSSRGLGKTEAFF.

This clone was detected once. This sequence joins TRBV18 and TRBJ1-2; possible D gene TRBD1, 5 bases. Germline assignment: CDR1 KGHSH and CDR2 LQKENI. CDR3 size: 16 residues. Trimming took 3 bases from V and 4 from J, leaving 18 bases between them. The CDR3 region is CASSPVQDWSTYGYTF. The CDR3 region has the DNA TGTGCCAGCTCACCCGTACAGGACTGGAGTACCTATGGCTACACCTTC.

V and J are TRBV9 and TRBJ1-2; D not certain. Trimming pared 0 bases from V and 4 bases from J, leaving 10 bases between. This CDR3 is built from 14 residues. CDR1 and CDR2 from the germline V gene are SGDLS and YYNGEE. Here the CDR3 reads CASSVDPLVYGYTF. Written as DNA, the CDR3 is TGTGCCAGCAGCGTAGATCCATTAGTCTATGGCTACACCTTC. The variable domain in full, completed from reference TRBV9 and TRBJ1-2, reads DSGVTQTPKHLITATGQRVTLRCSPRSGDLSVYWYQQSLDQGLQFLIQYYNGEERAKGNILERFSAQQFPDLHSELNLSSLELGDSALYFCASSVDPLVYGYTFGSGTRLTVV.

The chain uses TRBV5-8 and TRBJ1-4; 8 nucleotides line up with TRBD1. V trimming: 4 bases; J trimming: 0 bases; junction bases outside the gene matches: 5. Germline-derived CDR1 and CDR2 are SGHTS and YDEGEE. The CDR3 loop spans 16 amino acids. CDR3 loop: CASSPGTGTTNEKLFF. For the CDR3, the DNA is TGTGCCAGCAGCCCCGGGACAGGCACAACTAATGAAAAACTGTTTTTT.

This chain uses TRBV5-4 with TRBJ2-7; the D is unclear. Germline CDR1 reads SGHNT; CDR2 reads YYREEE (reference sequence). This CDR3 region has 14 residues. Trimming took 2 bases from V and 3 from J, leaving 12 bases between them. The CDR3 region has the DNA TGTGCCAGCAGCTTCCTACCGACCGGCTACGAGCAGTACTTC. Residues: CASSFLPTGYEQYF.

The chain joins TRBV25-1 to TRBJ2-5, with D perhaps TRBD2 (6 bases). The CDR3 length is 15 residues. Germline V gives CDR1 MGHDK, CDR2 SYGVNS. The V end was cut by 5 bases, the J end by 0 bases, with 13 bases between. The CDR3 coding sequence is TGTGCCAGCAGTAGACGGGACTGGTACCAAGAGACCCAGTACTTC. The encoded protein is CASSRRDWYQETQYF.

The J gene is TRBJ2-2, the V gene TRBV4-2; no clear D. The CDR3 extends over 13 amino acids. Germline CDR1 is LGHNA and CDR2 is YNFKEQ. Trimming left V 0 bases short and J 6 bases short, with 5 bases between. The CDR3 coding sequence is TGTGCCAGCAGCCAAGAGACCGCCGGGGAGCTGTTTTTT. Protein product: CASSQETAGELFF.

The genes are TRBV5-1 and TRBJ2-7; 10 bases are shared with TRBD1. V lost 4 bases to trimming and J lost 2 bases; unmatched junction nucleotides: 3. CDR3 size: 14 residues. Germline V lookup: CDR1 SGHRS, CDR2 YFSETQ. DNA for the CDR3: TGCGCCAGCAGCCAAGACAGGGGGCCCTACGAGCAGTACTTC. Translation: CASSQDRGPYEQYF.

The chain carries TRBV6-5 and TRBJ1-2; maybe TRBD1 (5 bases). V lost 4 bases and J 4 bases, leaving 10 bases between the germline ends. The CDR3 spans 13 residues. In germline, CDR1 is MNHEY, CDR2 SVGAGI. Here the CDR3 reads CASSLGGIYGYTF. CDR3 in DNA: TGTGCCAGCAGTTTGGGGGGGATCTATGGCTACACCTTC.

V usage is TRBV6-6 and J usage is TRBJ2-5, with D perhaps given as TRBD1 or TRBD2 (5 bases each). The germline V gene has CDR1 MNHNY and CDR2 SVGAGI (reference sequence). The V end lost 6 bases, the J end lost 2 bases, and 7 bases lay between the germline ends. The CDR3 is made up of 12 amino acids. CDR3 region: CASRGTQETQYF. The CDR3, as DNA: TGTGCCAGCAGAGGGACGCAAGAGACCCAGTACTTC.

The chain employs TRBV6-1 and TRBJ2-5; D is unclear. Germline values: CDR1 MNHNS, CDR2 SASEGT. Trimming took 10 bases from V and 7 from J, leaving 13 bases between them. The CDR3 totals 11 residues. CDR3 region: CATAEAVTQYF. The CDR3 DNA sequence: TGTGCCACAGCAGAGGCGGTGACCCAGTACTTC.

The V call is TRBV11-2, the J call TRBJ2-1; a weak D match, TRBD1 (6 bases). This CDR3 has 12 residues. Germline CDR1 and CDR2: SGHAT and FQNNGV. The germline V and J ends were trimmed by 4 bases and 9 bases, with 10 bases remaining between them. In DNA, the CDR3 is TGTGCCAGCAGCTCCAGGGGTAGTGAGCAGTTCTTC. It specifies CASSSRGSEQFF.

The V call is TRBV19, the J call TRBJ2-7; D is perhaps TRBD1 or TRBD2 (6 bases each). V lost 6 bases, J lost 3 bases, and 21 bases lay in between. The CDR3 has 16 residues. The germline gives CDR1 LNHDA, CDR2 SQIVND (reference sequence). This chain's CDR3 is CASSPGMGGAGYEQYF. Written as DNA, the CDR3 is TGTGCCAGTAGCCCCGGTATGGGGGGCGCGGGCTACGAGCAGTACTTC.

The rearrangement joins TRBV19 to TRBJ1-5; D remains ambiguous. CDR1 is LNHDA, CDR2 SQIVND, per germline (reference sequence). This CDR3 is 15 amino acids long. Trimming shortened V by 2 bases and J by 2 bases, and 10 bases separated the two germline ends. CDR3 protein: CASSIRAVGNQPQHF. The CDR3 DNA follows: TGTGCCAGTAGTATAAGGGCGGTTGGCAATCAGCCCCAGCATTTT.

This clone appeared a single time. The chain has TRBV5-1 and TRBJ1-1; D not certain. CDR1 is SGHRS, CDR2 YFSETQ, per germline. The CDR3 contains 13 residues. Between the trimmed V and J ends, which lost 0 bases and 5 bases, there was a span of 8 bases. CDR3 protein: CASSLAERTEAFF. The CDR3 DNA reads as TGCGCCAGCAGCTTGGCCGAGAGAACTGAAGCTTTCTTT.

CDR3 in DNA: TGCAGCGCGGTTCCTGGCGCTGAAGCTTTCTTT. This gives the protein CSAVPGAEAFF. This chain links TRBV29-1 with TRBJ1-1; D gene unclear. The CDR3 has 11 residues. Trimming stripped 7 bases from V and 6 bases from J, with 12 bases between. Germline lookup yields CDR1 SQVTM and CDR2 ANQGSEA.

The chain is built from TRBV7-3 and TRBJ2-5; tentatively, D is TRBD1 (5 bases). Germline CDR1 reads SGHTA; CDR2 reads FQGTGA. Between the trimmed V and J ends, which lost 5 bases and 5 bases, there was a span of 15 bases. The CDR3 sequence is 14 residues long. CDR3 amino acids: CASSTSGQGETQYF. DNA for the CDR3: TGTGCCAGCAGCACTTCCGGGCAGGGCGAGACCCAGTACTTC.

The chain couples TRBV5-1 to TRBJ1-5, with D possibly matching TRBD1 (6 bases). The germline V gene encodes CDR1 SGHRS and CDR2 YFSETQ. There are 14 residues in the CDR3. Trimming pared 4 bases from V and 5 bases from J, leaving 13 bases between. This chain's CDR3 is CASSLVGGYQPQHF. The CDR3 DNA sequence: TGCGCCAGCAGCCTAGTCGGGGGCTATCAGCCCCAGCATTTT.

CDR3 bases: TGTGCCAGCAGCCCCCAGCGGGACAGGGGTATTAAGCAGTACTTC. Amino acid sequence: CASSPQRDRGIKQYF. V and J are TRBV11-2 and TRBJ2-7, with TRBD1 matching over 10 bases. The CDR3 totals 15 residues. V was clipped by 5 bases and J by 8 bases; unmatched bases: 12. Germline-derived CDR1 and CDR2 are SGHAT and FQNNGV.

The chain is built from TRBV19 and TRBJ2-1, with TRBD1 identical over 8 bases. V dropped 0 bases and J dropped 9; count of bases not matched to a gene: 4. Per germline, CDR1 LNHDA and CDR2 SQIVND (reference sequence). The CDR3 is 14 residues long. Written as DNA, the CDR3 is TGTGCCAGTAGTATAGACGCCGGGACAGGTGAGCAGTTCTTC. It encodes CASSIDAGTGEQFF.